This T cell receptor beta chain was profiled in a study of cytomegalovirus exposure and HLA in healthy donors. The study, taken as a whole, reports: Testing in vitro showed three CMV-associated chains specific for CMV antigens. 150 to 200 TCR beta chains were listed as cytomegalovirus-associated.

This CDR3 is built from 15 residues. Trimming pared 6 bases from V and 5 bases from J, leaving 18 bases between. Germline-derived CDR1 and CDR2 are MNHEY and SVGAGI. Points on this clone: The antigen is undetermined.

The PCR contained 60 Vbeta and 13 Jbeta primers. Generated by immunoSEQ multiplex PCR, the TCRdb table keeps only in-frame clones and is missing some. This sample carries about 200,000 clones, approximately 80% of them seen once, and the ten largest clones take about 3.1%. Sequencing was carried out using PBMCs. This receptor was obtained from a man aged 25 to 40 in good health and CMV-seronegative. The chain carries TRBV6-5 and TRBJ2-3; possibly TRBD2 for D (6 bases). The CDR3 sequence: CASSLGTVGGDTQYF. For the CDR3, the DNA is TGTGCCAGCAGCCTCGGGACCGTCGGGGGAGATACGCAGTATTTT.